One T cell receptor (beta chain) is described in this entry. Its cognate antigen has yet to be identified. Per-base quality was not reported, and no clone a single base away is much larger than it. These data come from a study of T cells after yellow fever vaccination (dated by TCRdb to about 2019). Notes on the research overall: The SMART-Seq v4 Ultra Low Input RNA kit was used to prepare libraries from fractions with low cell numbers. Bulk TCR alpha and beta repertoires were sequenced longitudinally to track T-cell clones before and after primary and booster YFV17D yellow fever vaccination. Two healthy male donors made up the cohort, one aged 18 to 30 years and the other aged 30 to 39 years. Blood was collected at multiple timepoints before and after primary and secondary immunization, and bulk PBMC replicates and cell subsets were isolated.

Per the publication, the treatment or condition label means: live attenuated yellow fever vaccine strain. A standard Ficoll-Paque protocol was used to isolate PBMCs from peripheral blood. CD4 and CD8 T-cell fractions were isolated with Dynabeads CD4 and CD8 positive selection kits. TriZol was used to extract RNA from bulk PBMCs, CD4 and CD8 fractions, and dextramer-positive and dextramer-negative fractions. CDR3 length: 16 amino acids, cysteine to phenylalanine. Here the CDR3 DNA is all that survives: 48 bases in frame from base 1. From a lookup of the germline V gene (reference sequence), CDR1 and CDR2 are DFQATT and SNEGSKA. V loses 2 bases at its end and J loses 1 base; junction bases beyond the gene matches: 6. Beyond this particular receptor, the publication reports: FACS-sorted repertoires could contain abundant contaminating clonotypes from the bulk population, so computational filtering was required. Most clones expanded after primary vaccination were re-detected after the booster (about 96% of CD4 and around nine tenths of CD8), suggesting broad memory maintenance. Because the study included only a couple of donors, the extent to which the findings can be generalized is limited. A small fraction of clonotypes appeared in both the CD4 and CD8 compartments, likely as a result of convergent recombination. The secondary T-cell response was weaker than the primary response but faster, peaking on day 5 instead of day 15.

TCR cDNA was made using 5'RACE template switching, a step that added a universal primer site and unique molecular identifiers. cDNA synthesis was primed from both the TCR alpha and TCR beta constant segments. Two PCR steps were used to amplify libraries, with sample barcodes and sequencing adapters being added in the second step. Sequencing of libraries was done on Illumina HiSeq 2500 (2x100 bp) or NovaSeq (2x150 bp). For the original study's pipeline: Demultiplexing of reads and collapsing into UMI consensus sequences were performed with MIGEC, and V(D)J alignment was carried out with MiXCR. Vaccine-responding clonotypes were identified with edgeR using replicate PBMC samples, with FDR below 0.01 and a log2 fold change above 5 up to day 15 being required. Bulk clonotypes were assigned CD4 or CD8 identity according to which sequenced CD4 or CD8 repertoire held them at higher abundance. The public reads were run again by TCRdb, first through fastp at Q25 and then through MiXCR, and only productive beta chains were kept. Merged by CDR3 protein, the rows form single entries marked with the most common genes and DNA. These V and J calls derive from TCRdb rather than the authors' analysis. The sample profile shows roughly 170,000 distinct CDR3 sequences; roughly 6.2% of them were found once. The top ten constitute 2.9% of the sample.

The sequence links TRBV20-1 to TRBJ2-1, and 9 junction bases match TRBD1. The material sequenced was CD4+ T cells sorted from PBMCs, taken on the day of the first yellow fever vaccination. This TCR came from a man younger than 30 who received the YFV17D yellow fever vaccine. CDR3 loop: CSARSRQGGSYNEQFF. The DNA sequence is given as TGCAGTGCTAGATCCCGACAGGGGGGTTCCTACAATGAGCAGTTCTTC.